Sequencing of this TCR beta chain was carried out in a study of blood T cell repertoires in COVID-19. Original data processing: Reference gene primer amplification gave nucleated cell count estimates. The data were produced by immunoSEQ multiplex PCR, yet TCRdb's version contains in-frame clones alone and is incomplete. The DNA gave D and trimming, while V, J and clone size come from that table. In the table there are around 230,000 clones, more than 65% of which are singletons. This clone has just one count. Material: peripheral blood. The sequence was obtained from a man aged 35 to 55 who had recovered from COVID-19.

Here the CDR3 reads CSASTPGLAYTYEQYF. The CDR3, as DNA: TGCAGTGCTAGTACTCCGGGACTAGCGTACACCTACGAGCAGTACTTC. The V call is TRBV20-1, the J call TRBJ2-7; TRBD2 matches 10 bases. J gave up 2 bases and V 3 bases, and 10 bases lay outside the gene matches. The CDR3 spans 16 residues. The germline CDR1 and CDR2 sequences are DFQATT and SNEGSKA (reference sequence).